A selection of T cell receptor beta chains follows, all from one sample in a study of T cell responses to AZD1222 COVID-19 vaccine. Repertoires were generated with immunoSEQ multiplex PCR, while TCRdb's copy carries only in-frame clones and drops some. Here the sample spans fewer than 55,000 clones, 65% to 80% being singletons. Sample: peripheral blood, taken on day 0 of MenACWY control vaccination. The receptors derive from an adult in good health. CDR3s leave out the opening cysteine and the closing phenylalanine or tryptophan. Each record gives: CDR3 length, V gene, CDR3 protein.

14	TRBV5-1	ASSLVSSGSGNTIY
14	TRBV7-2	ASSLVAGLSNQPQH
13	TRBV6-5	ASSIDPSGANVLT
10	TRBV28	ASRGRLWEQF
13	TRBV25-1	ASSPQKQGDGEQF
11	TRBV10-3	AIAPGEVNEQY
11	TRBV2	ASSWGRGNTIY
12	TRBV18	ASSPNRGSNEQF
10	TRBV4-1	ASSQMGGELF
15	TRBV3-1/TRBV3-2	ASSQEDRVRGQETQY
12	TRBV5-1	ASSLNLGEDGYT
12	TRBV6-5	ASSLGWGATEAF
13	TRBV3-1/TRBV3-2	ASSQRDQGRYTQY
11	TRBV5-8	ASSRDANYGYT
9	TRBV7-9	ASSSVHEQY
16	TRBV6-1	ASSVVETGLRGGQPQH
10	TRBV12-3/TRBV12-4	ASIHNSYGYT
12	TRBV19	ASLAPRTGTEAF
10	TRBV7-9	ASRAVDYGLF
14	TRBV15	ATSRDPRGLTYEQY
13	TRBV14	ASSLRTGLSSPLH
11	TRBV27	ASKGAANTEAF
10	TRBV28	ASSLYNNGAF
13	TRBV5-1	ASSLPRGSGNTIY
11	TRBV7-2	ASSTGPQETQY
12	TRBV6-5	ASNQGARNSPLH
12	TRBV4-2	ASSLGGGNTEAF
11	TRBV16	ASSPNGNTEAF
13	TRBV4-1	ASSQGEGFPYGYT
14	TRBV3-1/TRBV3-2	ASSEKGAGAYNEQF
12	TRBV19	ASEGLAGNNEQF
14	TRBV7-9	ASSTGQGSKSTEAF
13	TRBV3-1/TRBV3-2	ASTISRLSNYGYT
12	TRBV28	ASSTGDSQETQY
12	TRBV3-1/TRBV3-2	ASSPSRANEKLF
9	TRBV11-2	ASSFVREQY
12	TRBV5-5	ASSLDWGQNIQY
12	TRBV5-1	ASSEQGGLTEAF
11	TRBV6-5	ASMAGQNYGYT
13	TRBV30	AWSVPGSSGNTIY
13	TRBV5-1	ASSGTTGSGNTIY
14	TRBV6-5	ASSYSTRPLNTEAF
11	TRBV6-5	ASADRPHEKLF
11	TRBV5-1	ASSAPGNTEAF